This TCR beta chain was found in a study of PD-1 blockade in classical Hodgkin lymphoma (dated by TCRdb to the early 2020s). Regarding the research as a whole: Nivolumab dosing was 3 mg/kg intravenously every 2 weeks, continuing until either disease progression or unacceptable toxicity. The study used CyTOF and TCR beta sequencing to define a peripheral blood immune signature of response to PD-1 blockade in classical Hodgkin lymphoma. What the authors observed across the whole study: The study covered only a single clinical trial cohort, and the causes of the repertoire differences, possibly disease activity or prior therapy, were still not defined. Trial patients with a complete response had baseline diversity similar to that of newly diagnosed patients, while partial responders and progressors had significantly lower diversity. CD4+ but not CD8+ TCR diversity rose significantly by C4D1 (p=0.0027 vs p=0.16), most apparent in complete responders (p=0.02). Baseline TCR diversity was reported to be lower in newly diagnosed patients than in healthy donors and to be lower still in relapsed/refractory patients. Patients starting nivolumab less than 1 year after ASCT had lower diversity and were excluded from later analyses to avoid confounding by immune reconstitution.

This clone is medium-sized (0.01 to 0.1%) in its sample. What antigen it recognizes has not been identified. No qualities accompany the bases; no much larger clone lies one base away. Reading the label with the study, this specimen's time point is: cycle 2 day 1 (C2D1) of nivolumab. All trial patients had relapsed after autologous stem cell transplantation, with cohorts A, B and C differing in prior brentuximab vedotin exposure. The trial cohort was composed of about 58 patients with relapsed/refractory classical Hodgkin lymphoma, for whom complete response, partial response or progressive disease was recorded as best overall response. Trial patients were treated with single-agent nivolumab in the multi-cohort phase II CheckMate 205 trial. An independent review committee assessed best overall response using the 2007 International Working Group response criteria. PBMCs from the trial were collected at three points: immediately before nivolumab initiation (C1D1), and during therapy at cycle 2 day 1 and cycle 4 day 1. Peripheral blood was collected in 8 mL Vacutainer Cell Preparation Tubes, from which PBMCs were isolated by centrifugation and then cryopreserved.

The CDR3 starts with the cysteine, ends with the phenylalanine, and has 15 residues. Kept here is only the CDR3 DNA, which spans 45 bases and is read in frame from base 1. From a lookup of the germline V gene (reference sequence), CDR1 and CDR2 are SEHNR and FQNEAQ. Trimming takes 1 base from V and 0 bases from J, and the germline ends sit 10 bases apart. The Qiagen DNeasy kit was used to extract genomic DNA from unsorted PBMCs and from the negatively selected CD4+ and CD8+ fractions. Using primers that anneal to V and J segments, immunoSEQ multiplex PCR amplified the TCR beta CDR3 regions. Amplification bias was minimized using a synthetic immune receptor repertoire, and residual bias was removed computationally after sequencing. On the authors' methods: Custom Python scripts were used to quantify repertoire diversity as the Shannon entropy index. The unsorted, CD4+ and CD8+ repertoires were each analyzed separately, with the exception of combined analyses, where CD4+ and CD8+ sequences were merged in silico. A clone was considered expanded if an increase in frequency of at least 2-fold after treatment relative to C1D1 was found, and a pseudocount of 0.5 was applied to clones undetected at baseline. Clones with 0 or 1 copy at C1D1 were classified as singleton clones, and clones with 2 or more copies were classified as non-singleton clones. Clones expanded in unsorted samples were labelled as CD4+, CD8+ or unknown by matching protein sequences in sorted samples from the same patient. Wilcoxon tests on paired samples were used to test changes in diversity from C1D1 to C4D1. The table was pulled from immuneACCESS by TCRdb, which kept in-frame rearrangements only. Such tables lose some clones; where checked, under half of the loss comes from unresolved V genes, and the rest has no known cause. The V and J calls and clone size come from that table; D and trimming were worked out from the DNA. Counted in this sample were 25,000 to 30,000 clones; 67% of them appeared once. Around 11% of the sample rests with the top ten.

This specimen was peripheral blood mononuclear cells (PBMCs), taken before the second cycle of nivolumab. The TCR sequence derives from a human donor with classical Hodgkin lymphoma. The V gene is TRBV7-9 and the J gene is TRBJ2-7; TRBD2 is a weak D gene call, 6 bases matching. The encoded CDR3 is CASSLGVGSSYEQYF. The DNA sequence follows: TGTGCCAGCAGCTTAGGAGTCGGGAGCTCCTACGAGCAGTACTTC. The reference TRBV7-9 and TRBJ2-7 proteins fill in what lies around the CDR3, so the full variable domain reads DTGVSQNPRHKITKRGQNVTFRCDPISEHNRLYWYRQTLGQGPEFLTYFQNEAQLEKSRLLSDRFSAERPKGSFSTLEIQRTEQGDSAMYLCASSLGVGSSYEQYFGPGTRLTVT.